This is a list of T cell receptor beta chains from one sample in a study of T-cell reconstitution after alpha-beta-depleted transplantation in children. Via MiXCR, TCRdb re-called the PCR reads, giving one row per CDR3 protein. The data show hundreds of thousands of distinct CDR3 sequences, roughly 16% seen once. The sample was PBMCs, mostly from graft donor cells, taken 360 days after TCRalphabeta/CD19-depleted stem cell transplant. Receptors originate from a boy younger than two who had a stem cell transplant for Wiskott-Aldrich syndrome, so the T cells may come from the graft donor. CDR3s include the opening cysteine and the closing phenylalanine or tryptophan. D genes are given only for firm matches. Clone size appears in some rows only: once, few, many, or a class for an expanded clone.

J gene: TRBJ2-5; clone size: few; D gene: .; V gene: TRBV28; CDR3 DNA: TGTGCCAGCAGTTTCCGCCACCGGGCGGAGACCCAGTACTTC; CDR3 protein: CASSFRHRAETQYF
J gene: TRBJ2-7; clone size: few; D gene: .; V gene: TRBV5-1; CDR3 DNA: TGCGCCAGCAGCTTGGGACAATTCGACGAGCAGTACTTC; CDR3 protein: CASSLGQFDEQYF
J gene: TRBJ2-7; clone size: .; D gene: .; V gene: TRBV12-3/TRBV12-4; CDR3 DNA: TGTGCCAGCAGACGCCAGAGCTCCTACGAGCAGTACTTC; CDR3 protein: CASRRQSSYEQYF
J gene: TRBJ2-1; clone size: .; D gene: .; V gene: TRBV5-4; CDR3 DNA: TGTGCCAGCAGCTCCAATCCGGCCAATGAGCAGTTCTTC; CDR3 protein: CASSSNPANEQFF
J gene: TRBJ1-6; clone size: few; D gene: .; V gene: TRBV19; CDR3 DNA: TGTGCCAGTAGTATAGTGACGGGGAATTCACCCCTCCACTTT; CDR3 protein: CASSIVTGNSPLHF
J gene: TRBJ2-6; clone size: many; D gene: .; V gene: TRBV28; CDR3 DNA: TGTGCCAGCAGTTTTAGGTCCGGGGCCAACGTCCTGACTTTC; CDR3 protein: CASSFRSGANVLTF
J gene: TRBJ2-7; clone size: .; D gene: TRBD1; V gene: TRBV5-1; CDR3 DNA: TGCGCCAGCAGCTTGGTGACAGGGACGGGCTCCTACGAGCAGTACTTC; CDR3 protein: CASSLVTGTGSYEQYF
J gene: TRBJ2-1; clone size: .; D gene: TRBD1; V gene: TRBV4-1; CDR3 DNA: TGCGCCAGCAGCCGCCGGGACAGGCTAAATGAGCAGTTCTTC; CDR3 protein: CASSRRDRLNEQFF
J gene: TRBJ2-7; clone size: .; D gene: .; V gene: TRBV12-3/TRBV12-4; CDR3 DNA: TGTGCCAGCAGCCTAGGACAGAGAGCCTACGAGCAGTACTTC; CDR3 protein: CASSLGQRAYEQYF
J gene: TRBJ2-2; clone size: few; D gene: .; V gene: TRBV3-1; CDR3 DNA: TGTGCCAGCAGCCAATCCAGACGGTACACCGGGGAGCTGTTTTTT; CDR3 protein: CASSQSRRYTGELFF
J gene: TRBJ2-3; clone size: few; D gene: .; V gene: TRBV20-1; CDR3 DNA: TGCAGTGCTAGAGAGGGGGCGAGGACAGATACGCAGTATTTT; CDR3 protein: CSAREGARTDTQYF
J gene: TRBJ2-1; clone size: .; D gene: .; V gene: TRBV6-2/TRBV6-3; CDR3 DNA: TGTGCCAGCAGCCAGGGACCCCGGCGAGTGCAGTTCTTC; CDR3 protein: CASSQGPRRVQFF
J gene: TRBJ2-5; clone size: .; D gene: .; V gene: TRBV5-1; CDR3 DNA: TGCGCCAGCAGCTTGATGGTGGGGTTGGGACAAGAGACCCAGTACTTC; CDR3 protein: CASSLMVGLGQETQYF
J gene: TRBJ2-4; clone size: few; D gene: .; V gene: TRBV12-3/TRBV12-4; CDR3 DNA: TGTGCCAGCAGGGAGGGATGGCAGCCCAAAAACATTCAGTACTTC; CDR3 protein: CASREGWQPKNIQYF
J gene: TRBJ1-4; clone size: medium-sized; D gene: .; V gene: TRBV12-3/TRBV12-4; CDR3 DNA: TGTGCCAGCAGTCCCCCGGACAGAGACAATGAAAAACTGTTTTTT; CDR3 protein: CASSPPDRDNEKLFF
J gene: TRBJ2-3; clone size: once; D gene: .; V gene: TRBV5-1; CDR3 DNA: TGCGCCAGCAGCTTACGGCAGGGCCACACAGATACGCAGTATTTT; CDR3 protein: CASSLRQGHTDTQYF
J gene: TRBJ2-3; clone size: .; D gene: .; V gene: TRBV12-3/TRBV12-4; CDR3 DNA: TGTGCCAGCAGATATTGGCCGCCCTCGGAGTTTGATACGCAGTATTTT; CDR3 protein: CASRYWPPSEFDTQYF
J gene: TRBJ2-1; clone size: many; D gene: .; V gene: TRBV29-1; CDR3 DNA: TGCAGCGTTGGTCGGTGGGGGGCTGGCTCCTACAATGAGCAGTTCTTC; CDR3 protein: CSVGRWGAGSYNEQFF
J gene: TRBJ2-7; clone size: few; D gene: TRBD1; V gene: TRBV18; CDR3 DNA: TGTGCCAGCTCACCATCCGGGACAGGGACCAGCGAGCAGTACTTC; CDR3 protein: CASSPSGTGTSEQYF
J gene: TRBJ2-5; clone size: many; D gene: TRBD2; V gene: TRBV5-1; CDR3 DNA: TGCGCCAGCAGCTTGGAAGCGGGGTACCAAGAGACCCAGTACTTC; CDR3 protein: CASSLEAGYQETQYF
J gene: TRBJ2-1; clone size: few; D gene: TRBD2; V gene: TRBV5-5; CDR3 DNA: TGTGCCAGCAGCTCGGGACTACCAGGCTTAAATGAGCAGTTCTTC; CDR3 protein: CASSSGLPGLNEQFF